The 8 T cell receptor beta chains listed next were all sequenced from one sample in a study of graft-versus-host responses after intestinal transplantation. Sequencing used immunoSEQ multiplex PCR; TCRdb keeps in-frame clones, though not all of them. The sample has tens of thousands of clones, about 90% seen once. These TCRs' antigens remain unknown. The material sequenced was unstimulated CD4+ T cells sorted from spleen or lymph node cells, taken before transplant. The receptors derive from a human donor who was the organ donor for an intestinal transplant.

This rearrangement joins TRBV5-1 to TRBJ2-2; no reliable D call. The CDR3 spans 15 residues. V gave up 1 base and J gave up 1 base, with 8 bases separating them. Germline V gene sequence: CDR1 SGHRS, CDR2 YFSETQ. The CDR3 sequence is CASSLRAKNTGELFF. The CDR3 DNA reads TGCGCCAGCAGCTTGAGGGCTAAGAACACCGGGGAGCTGTTTTTT.

This chain uses TRBV5-6 with TRBJ2-2; D not certain. This CDR3 is 12 amino acids long. Trimming cost V 2 bases and J 7 bases, with 6 bases left between them. Germline CDR1 SGHDT, CDR2 YYEEEE. This CDR3 is CASSFGIGELFF. CDR3 DNA: TGTGCCAGCAGCTTTGGTATCGGGGAGCTGTTTTTT.

This chain links TRBV7-9 with TRBJ2-1, with D possibly matching TRBD2 (6 bases). The V end lost 2 bases, the J end lost 12 bases, and 20 bases lay between the germline ends. Looked up from germline, CDR1 is SEHNR and CDR2 is FQNEAQ (reference sequence). The CDR3 loop spans 15 amino acids. CDR3: CASSLFLRAAEGQFF. DNA for the CDR3: TGTGCCAGCAGCTTATTTCTTCGGGCAGCGGAGGGGCAGTTCTTC.

The genes are TRBV7-2 and TRBJ2-3; 9 bases fit TRBD2. The CDR3 length is 15 residues. CDR1 SGHTA and CDR2 FQGNSA come from the germline V gene. Trimming took 2 bases from V and 3 from J; bases not matched to a gene: 3. Here the CDR3 DNA reads TGTGCCAGCAGCTTACGCGGGAGGGTTACAGATACGCAGTATTTT. Protein sequence: CASSLRGRVTDTQYF.

The chain combines TRBV7-9 with TRBJ2-2; TRBD2 matches 8 bases. Trimming cost V 4 bases and J 0 bases; bases outside gene matches: 4. This CDR3 has 16 amino acids. Per the germline V gene, CDR1 is SEHNR and CDR2 is FQNEAQ (reference sequence). In nucleotides, the CDR3 is TGTGCCAGCAGCTCGTCGACTAGCGCGAACACCGGGGAGCTGTTTTTT. Its protein product is CASSSSTSANTGELFF.

The V gene is TRBV30, the J gene TRBJ1-2; no clear D gene. V was clipped by 2 bases and J by 5 bases, with 0 bases between them. Germline lookup yields CDR1 GTSNPN and CDR2 SVGIG (reference sequence). The CDR3 runs 9 residues. The CDR3 sequence is CAWSYGYTF. The CDR3 coding sequence is TGTGCCTGGAGTTATGGCTACACCTTC.

The CDR3 DNA reads as TGTGCCAGCAGTTTATCCATAAGCGGGAGAGCCAATGAGCAGTTCTTC. Its protein product is CASSLSISGRANEQFF. This chain uses TRBV28 with TRBJ2-1; TRBD2 matches at 8 bases. Germline lookup yields CDR1 MDHEN and CDR2 SYDVKM. CDR3 length: 16 amino acids. V shed 1 base, J shed 6 bases, and the junction held 8 bases outside the gene matches.

The chain couples TRBV10-2 to TRBJ1-4, with TRBD1 matching over 10 bases. V shed 4 bases, J shed 10 bases, and the junction held 9 bases outside the gene matches. The germline V gene encodes CDR1 WSHSY and CDR2 SAAADI. CDR3 length: 15 residues. The CDR3 nucleotides read TGCGCCAGCAGTGGGGCCGGGACAGGGGAAGGAAAACTGTTTTTT. Its protein product is CASSGAGTGEGKLFF.